This TCR beta chain emerged from a study of STAT5B mutations in CD4+ large granular lymphocyte leukemia. The survey-level immunoSEQ assay was used. Authors' analysis steps: The detection floor for productive clonotype frequency was 2.59 x 10-5. This table comes from immunoSEQ multiplex PCR, and its TCRdb copy is limited to in-frame clones, with some not included. V and J calls plus clone size are reproduced from that table; the DNA served to infer D and trimming. This table has about 28,000 clones, around 85% appearing once. Study observations and caveats: Higher CD4+ than CD8+ T-LGLL clonality might reflect small sample size.

Comments on this clone: Its target is not known.

Trimming took 5 bases from V and 4 from J; bases not matched to a gene: 9. In germline, CDR1 is SGHTA, CDR2 FQGNSA. This CDR3 contains 15 residues. Material for sequencing was CD4+ T cells from blood buffy coats. This chain connects TRBV7-2 to TRBJ1-2; 8 bases align to TRBD1. This sequence originates from a human donor in good health. DNA for the CDR3: TGTGCCAGCAGCGCTACGATCACAGGGGGCTATGGCTACACCTTC. It encodes CASSATITGGYGYTF.